The clone carrying this T cell receptor (beta chain) was found a few times. V lost 0 bases and J 11 bases, leaving 9 bases between the germline ends. The CDR3 totals 13 residues. From germline, CDR1 is SGHKS and CDR2 YYEKEE (reference sequence). The sample belongs to a study of human T cells and chemical hapten exposure. Study context: Small pooled library volume differences chiefly drove per-sample TCR yield variation.

The time point here: patch test 1, 2 weeks after DPC sensitization. Treatment of the sample: therapeutic diphenylcyclopropenone sensitization with weekly scalp DPC. Using its own MiXCR run on the RACE reads, TCRdb lists one record per CDR3 protein. The sample has 300,000 to 450,000 distinct CDR3 sequences; approximately 5% are singletons. The rearrangement links TRBV5-5 to TRBJ1-6; D is unclear. The sample was whole blood, taken in connection with sensitization to the hapten diphenylcyclopropenone (DPC). This receptor was taken from a woman aged 45-60 years with alopecia areata. Some clones in this sample may be carry-over from other donors' samples. The CDR3 spells CASSLGMEPPLHF. The CDR3, as DNA: TGTGCCAGCAGCTTGGGTATGGAGCCACCCCTCCACTTT. Variable domain in full (rest from reference TRBV5-5 and TRBJ1-6): DAGVTQSPTHLIKTRGQQVTLRCSPISGHKSVSWYQQVLGQGPQFIFQYYEKEERGRGNFPDRFSARQFPNYSSELNVNALLLGDSALYLCASSLGMEPPLHFGNGTRLTVT.